These T cell receptor beta chains were read from a single sample in a study of blood T cell repertoires in COVID-19. Measured with immunoSEQ multiplex PCR; TCRdb has only the in-frame clones, and not every one. The data contain under 300,000 clones, just under 85% of them singletons. Sequenced sample: PBMCs or T cells enriched from blood (not recorded which). The receptors derive from a man between 35 and 55 years old who had recovered from COVID-19. CDR3s include the opening cysteine and the closing phenylalanine or tryptophan. A D gene is named only where the DNA matches it firmly.

D gene,J gene,CDR3 length,V gene,CDR3 protein
TRBD2,TRBJ2-5,16,TRBV7-9,CASSPRGGNWGETQYF
TRBD2,TRBJ2-5,14,TRBV5-6,CASSYGTSLETQYF
.,TRBJ1-1,14,TRBV19,CASTLATMNTEAFF
.,TRBJ2-1,15,TRBV3-1/TRBV3-2,CASSQFLDSYNEQFF
TRBD2,TRBJ2-5,18,TRBV5-4,CASSLGAGRGVGLGTQYF
TRBD2,TRBJ2-1,13,TRBV5-4,CASGGTSGNEQFF
.,TRBJ2-5,16,TRBV29-1,CSVERGPGAVQETQYF
TRBD1,TRBJ1-4,15,TRBV28,CASSPAGTANEKLFF
TRBD1,TRBJ1-6,13,TRBV15,CATSRQGNSPLHF
.,TRBJ2-5,17,TRBV5-4,CASSWDPGGGRGETQYF
.,TRBJ1-6,12,TRBV5-6,CASSLFRSPLHF
.,TRBJ2-7,16,TRBV5-4,CASSLGPMSGVYEQYF
.,TRBJ2-1,16,TRBV10-1,CASSESTHRERNEQFF
.,TRBJ1-1,12,TRBV28,CASSPRYTEAFF
TRBD2,TRBJ2-5,14,TRBV6-5,CASSTPGGSETQYF
TRBD2,TRBJ2-1,16,TRBV5-5,CASSYQAGVSYNEQFF
.,TRBJ1-4,12,TRBV7-9,CASSPVNEKLFF
.,TRBJ2-1,16,TRBV7-9,CASSLSLASSYNEQFF
.,TRBJ2-1,11,TRBV10-2,CASSEPDEQFF
.,TRBJ1-1,15,TRBV15,CATSPAGYGALRAFF
TRBD2,TRBJ2-6,18,TRBV28,CASSFRPGLATGANVLTF
.,TRBJ1-6,14,TRBV6-5,CASTHRTVNSPLHF
.,TRBJ2-7,14,TRBV3-1/TRBV3-2,CASSQQVVSYEQYF
.,TRBJ2-7,14,TRBV5-1,CASSRTDSTYEQYF
.,TRBJ1-5,14,TRBV28,CASSLSMGARPQHF
TRBD1,TRBJ1-4,13,TRBV6-4,CASSETGGEKLFF
TRBD1,TRBJ2-7,14,TRBV3-1/TRBV3-2,CASSLRDSRYEQYF
.,TRBJ1-5,14,TRBV3-1/TRBV3-2,CASSGGASNQPQHF
TRBD1,TRBJ1-1,16,TRBV6-2/TRBV6-3,CASSKPWDRVNTEAFF
TRBD1,TRBJ2-1,15,TRBV9,CASSVGTGGYNEQFF
.,TRBJ2-1,15,TRBV30,CAWSVLTGYGNEQFF
TRBD1,TRBJ2-7,15,TRBV5-4,CASSLGTGGNYEQYF
TRBD2,TRBJ2-3,14,TRBV5-1,CASRGTSGSDTQYF
.,TRBJ1-2,14,TRBV9,CASSVEGGARGYTF
.,TRBJ1-5,15,TRBV27,CASSSAGGSGQPQHF
.,TRBJ2-3,11,TRBV12-3/TRBV12-4,CASSLIDTQYF
.,TRBJ2-1,15,TRBV7-3,CASRLTGTSYNEQFF
.,TRBJ1-2,11,TRBV12-3/TRBV12-4,CASSSGVSYTF
.,TRBJ1-1,13,TRBV11-1,CASSFSVNTEAFF
.,TRBJ1-3,15,TRBV6-5,CASSAGLFGGNTIYF
.,TRBJ1-2,14,TRBV16,CASRQAGALGGYTF
TRBD1,TRBJ1-6,15,TRBV4-3,CASRAPGGSNSPLHF
.,TRBJ1-1,14,TRBV3-1/TRBV3-2,CASSQGRGRTEAFF
TRBD2,TRBJ2-7,14,TRBV2,CASRGTSGGYEQYF
TRBD2,TRBJ2-1,15,TRBV10-1,CASSKGLAHFYEQFF
TRBD1,TRBJ1-1,16,TRBV28,CASSPPMGQRNTEAFF
TRBD1,TRBJ1-2,12,TRBV30,CAWGQDPYGYTF
TRBD1,TRBJ2-1,15,TRBV9,CASSVAGQGAREQFF
.,TRBJ1-2,13,TRBV28,CASSLPVFYGYTF
.,TRBJ1-1,13,TRBV28,CASSSVWGFEAFF
.,TRBJ2-7,15,TRBV6-4,CASSVPRPDSYEQYF
TRBD2,TRBJ2-5,15,TRBV28,CASSLAGATGETQYF